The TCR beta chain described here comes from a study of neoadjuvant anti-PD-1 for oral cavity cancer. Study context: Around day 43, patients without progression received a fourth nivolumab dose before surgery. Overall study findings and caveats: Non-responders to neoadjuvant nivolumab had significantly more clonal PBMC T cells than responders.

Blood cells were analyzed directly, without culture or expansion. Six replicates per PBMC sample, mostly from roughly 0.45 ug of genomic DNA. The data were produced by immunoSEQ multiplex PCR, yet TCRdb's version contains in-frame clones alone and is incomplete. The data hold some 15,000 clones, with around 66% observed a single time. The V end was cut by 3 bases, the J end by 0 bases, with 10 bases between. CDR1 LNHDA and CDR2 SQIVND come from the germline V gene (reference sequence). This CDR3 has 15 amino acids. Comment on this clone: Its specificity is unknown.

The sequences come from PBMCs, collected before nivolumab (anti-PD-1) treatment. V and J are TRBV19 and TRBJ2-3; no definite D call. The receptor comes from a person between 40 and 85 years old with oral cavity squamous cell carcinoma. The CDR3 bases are TGTGCCAGTAGTATTTATAGGGTCAGCACAGATACGCAGTATTTT. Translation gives CASSIYRVSTDTQYF.